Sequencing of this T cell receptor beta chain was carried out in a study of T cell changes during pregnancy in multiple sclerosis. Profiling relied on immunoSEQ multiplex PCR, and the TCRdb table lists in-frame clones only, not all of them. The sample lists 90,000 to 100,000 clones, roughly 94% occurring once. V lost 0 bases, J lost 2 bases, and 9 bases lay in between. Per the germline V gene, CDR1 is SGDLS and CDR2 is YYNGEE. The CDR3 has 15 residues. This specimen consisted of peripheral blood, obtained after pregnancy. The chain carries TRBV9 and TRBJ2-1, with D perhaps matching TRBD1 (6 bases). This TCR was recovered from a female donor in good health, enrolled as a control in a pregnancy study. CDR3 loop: CASSVAWGPYNEQFF. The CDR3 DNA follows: TGTGCCAGCAGCGTAGCATGGGGGCCCTACAATGAGCAGTTCTTC. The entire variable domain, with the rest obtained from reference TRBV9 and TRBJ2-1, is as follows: DSGVTQTPKHLITATGQRVTLRCSPRSGDLSVYWYQQSLDQGLQFLIQYYNGEERAKGNILERFSAQQFPDLHSELNLSSLELGDSALYFCASSVAWGPYNEQFFGPGTRLTVL.